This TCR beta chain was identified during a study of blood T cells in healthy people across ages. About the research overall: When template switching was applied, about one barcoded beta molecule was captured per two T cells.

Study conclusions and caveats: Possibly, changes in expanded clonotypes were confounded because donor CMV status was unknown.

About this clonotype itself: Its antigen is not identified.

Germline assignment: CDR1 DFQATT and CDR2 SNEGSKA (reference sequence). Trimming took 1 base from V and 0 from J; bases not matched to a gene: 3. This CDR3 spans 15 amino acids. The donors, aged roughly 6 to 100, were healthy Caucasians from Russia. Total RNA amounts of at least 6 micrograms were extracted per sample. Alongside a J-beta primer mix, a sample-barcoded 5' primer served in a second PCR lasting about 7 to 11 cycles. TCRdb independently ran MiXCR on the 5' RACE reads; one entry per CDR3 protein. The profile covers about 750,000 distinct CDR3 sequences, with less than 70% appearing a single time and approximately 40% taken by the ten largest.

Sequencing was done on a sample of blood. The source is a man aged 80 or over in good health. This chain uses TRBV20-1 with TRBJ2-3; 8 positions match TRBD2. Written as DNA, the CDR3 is TGCAGTGCTAGAGGGACTAGCTGGAGCACAGATACGCAGTATTTT. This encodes CSARGTSWSTDTQYF.